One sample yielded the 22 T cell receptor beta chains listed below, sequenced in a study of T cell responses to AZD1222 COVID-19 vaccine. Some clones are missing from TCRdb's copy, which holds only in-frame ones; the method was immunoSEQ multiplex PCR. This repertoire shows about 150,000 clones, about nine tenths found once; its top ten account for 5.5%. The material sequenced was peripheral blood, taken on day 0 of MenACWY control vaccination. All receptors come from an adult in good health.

CDR3 sequence reads: CAISGSGQNGYTF. In DNA, the CDR3 is TGTGCCATCAGTGGATCCGGACAGAACGGCTACACCTTC. The chain uses TRBV10-3 and TRBJ1-2; the D gene is possibly TRBD1 (6 bases). The CDR3 contains 13 residues. CDR1 and CDR2 from the germline V gene are ENHRY and SYGVKD. V was shortened by 4 bases and J by 8 bases, with 14 bases between the two germline ends.

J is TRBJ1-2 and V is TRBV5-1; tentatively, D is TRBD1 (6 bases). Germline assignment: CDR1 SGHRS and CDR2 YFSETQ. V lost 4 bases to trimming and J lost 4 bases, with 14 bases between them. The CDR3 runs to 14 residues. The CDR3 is CASSGEDRFYGYTF. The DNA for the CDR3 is TGCGCCAGCAGCGGAGAGGACAGATTCTATGGCTACACCTTC. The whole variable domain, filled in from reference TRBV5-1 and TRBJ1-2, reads KAGVTQTPRYLIKTRGQQVTLSCSPISGHRSVSWYQQTPGQGLQFLFEYFSETQRNKGNFPGRFSGRQFSNSRSEMNVSTLELGDSALYLCASSGEDRFYGYTFGSGTRLTVV.

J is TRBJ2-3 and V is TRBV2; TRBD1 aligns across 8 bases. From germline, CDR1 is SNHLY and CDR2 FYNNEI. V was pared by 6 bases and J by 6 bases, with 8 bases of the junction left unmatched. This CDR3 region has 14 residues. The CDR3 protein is CASSGRGLGDTQYF. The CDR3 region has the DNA TGTGCCAGCAGCGGCAGGGGGCTTGGCGATACGCAGTATTTT.

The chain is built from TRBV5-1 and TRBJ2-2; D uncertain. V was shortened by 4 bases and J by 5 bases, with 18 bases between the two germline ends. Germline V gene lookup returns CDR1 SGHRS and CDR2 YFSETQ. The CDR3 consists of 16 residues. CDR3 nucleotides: TGCGCCAGCAGCCTCGAGTCAGGCCTTCCTACCGGGGAGCTGTTTTTT. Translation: CASSLESGLPTGELFF.

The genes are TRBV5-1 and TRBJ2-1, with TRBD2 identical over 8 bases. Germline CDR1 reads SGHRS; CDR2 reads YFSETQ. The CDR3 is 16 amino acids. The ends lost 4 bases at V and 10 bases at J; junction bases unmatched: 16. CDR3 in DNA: TGCGCCAGCAGCCCCGGGATGACGGGAGGGCCGGGGGAGCAGTTCTTC. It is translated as CASSPGMTGGPGEQFF.

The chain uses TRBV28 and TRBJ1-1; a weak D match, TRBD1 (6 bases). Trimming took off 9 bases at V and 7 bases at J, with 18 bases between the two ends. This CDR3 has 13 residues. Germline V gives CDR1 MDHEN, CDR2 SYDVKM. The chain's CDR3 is CASDATGTYEAFF. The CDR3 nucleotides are TGTGCCAGTGATGCGACAGGCACCTATGAAGCTTTCTTT. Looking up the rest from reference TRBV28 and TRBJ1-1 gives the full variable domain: DVKVTQSSRYLVKRTGEKVFLECVQDMDHENMFWYRQDPGLGLRLIYFSYDVKMKEKGDIPEGYSVSREKKERFSLILESASTNQTSMYLCASDATGTYEAFFGQGTRLTVV.

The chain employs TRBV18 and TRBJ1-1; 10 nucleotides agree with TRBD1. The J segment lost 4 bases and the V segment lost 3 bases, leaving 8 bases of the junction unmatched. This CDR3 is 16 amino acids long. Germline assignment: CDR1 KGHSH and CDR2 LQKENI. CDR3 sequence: CASSPGQGPMGTEAFF. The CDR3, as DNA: TGTGCCAGCTCACCGGGACAGGGGCCCATGGGCACTGAAGCTTTCTTT. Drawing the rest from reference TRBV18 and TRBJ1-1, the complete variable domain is NAGVMQNPRHLVRRRGQEARLRCSPMKGHSHVYWYRQLPEEGLKFMVYLQKENIIDESGMPKERFSAEFPKEGPSILRIQQVVRGDSAAYFCASSPGQGPMGTEAFFGQGTRLTVV.

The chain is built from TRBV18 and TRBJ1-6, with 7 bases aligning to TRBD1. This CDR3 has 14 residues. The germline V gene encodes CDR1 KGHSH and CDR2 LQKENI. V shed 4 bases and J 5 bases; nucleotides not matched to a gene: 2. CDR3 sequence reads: CASSHGTDNSPLHF. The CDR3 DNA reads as TGTGCCAGCTCACACGGGACAGATAATTCACCCCTCCACTTT.

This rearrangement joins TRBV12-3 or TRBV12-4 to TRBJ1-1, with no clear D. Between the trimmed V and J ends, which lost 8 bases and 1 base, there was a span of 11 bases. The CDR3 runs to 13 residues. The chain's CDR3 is CASLGVRNTEAFF. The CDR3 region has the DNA TGTGCCAGCCTAGGTGTTCGGAACACTGAAGCTTTCTTT.

The CDR3 region is CASWGTVNYGYTF. The CDR3 region has the DNA TGTGCCAGCTGGGGAACGGTTAACTATGGCTACACCTTC. V is TRBV6-5 and J is TRBJ1-2; unclear D gene. V dropped 8 bases and J dropped 1 base, with 11 bases sitting between them. This CDR3 region has 13 residues. The germline CDR1 and CDR2 sequences are MNHEY and SVGAGI.

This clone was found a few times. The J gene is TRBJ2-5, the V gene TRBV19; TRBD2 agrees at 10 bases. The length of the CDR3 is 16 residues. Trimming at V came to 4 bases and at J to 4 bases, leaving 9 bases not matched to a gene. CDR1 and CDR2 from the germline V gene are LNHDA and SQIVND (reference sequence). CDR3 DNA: TGTGCCAGTAGTACTATTCTAGCGGGAGTTCTAGAGACCCAGTACTTC. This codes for CASSTILAGVLETQYF.

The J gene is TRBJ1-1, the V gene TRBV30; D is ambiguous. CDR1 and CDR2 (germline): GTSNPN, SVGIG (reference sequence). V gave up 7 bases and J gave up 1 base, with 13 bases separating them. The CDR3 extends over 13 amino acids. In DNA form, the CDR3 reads TGTGCCTCCAGCCGGGTTACGAACACTGAAGCTTTCTTT. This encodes CASSRVTNTEAFF.

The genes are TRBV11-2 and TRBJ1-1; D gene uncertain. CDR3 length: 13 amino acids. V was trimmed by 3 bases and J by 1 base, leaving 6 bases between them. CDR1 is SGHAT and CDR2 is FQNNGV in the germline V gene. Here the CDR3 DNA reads TGTGCCAGCAGCTTTAGGTCGAACACTGAAGCTTTCTTT. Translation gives CASSFRSNTEAFF.

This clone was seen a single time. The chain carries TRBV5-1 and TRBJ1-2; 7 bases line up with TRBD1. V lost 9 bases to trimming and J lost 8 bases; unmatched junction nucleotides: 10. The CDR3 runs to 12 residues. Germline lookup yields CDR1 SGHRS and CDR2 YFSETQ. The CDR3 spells CATKLGQEGYTF. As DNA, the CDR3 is TGCGCCACCAAACTCGGACAGGAAGGCTACACCTTC.

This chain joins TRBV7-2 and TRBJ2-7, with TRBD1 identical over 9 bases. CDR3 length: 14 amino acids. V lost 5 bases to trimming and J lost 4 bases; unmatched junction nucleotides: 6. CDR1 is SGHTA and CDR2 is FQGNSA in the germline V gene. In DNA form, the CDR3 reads TGTGCCAGCAGCCACGGGACAGGGTATTACGAGCAGTACTTC. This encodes CASSHGTGYYEQYF.

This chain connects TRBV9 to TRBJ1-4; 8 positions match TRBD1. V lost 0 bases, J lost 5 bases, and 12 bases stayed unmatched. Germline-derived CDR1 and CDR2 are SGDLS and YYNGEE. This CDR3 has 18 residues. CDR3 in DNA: TGTGCCAGCAGCGTAGCCCCTTTGGGGACAGGAGGGAATGAAAAACTGTTTTTT. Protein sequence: CASSVAPLGTGGNEKLFF.

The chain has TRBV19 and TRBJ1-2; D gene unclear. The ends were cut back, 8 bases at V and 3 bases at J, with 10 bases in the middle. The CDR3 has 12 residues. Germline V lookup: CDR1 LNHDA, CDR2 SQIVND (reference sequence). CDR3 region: CASEERDYGYTF. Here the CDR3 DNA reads TGTGCCAGTGAGGAGAGGGACTATGGCTACACCTTC.

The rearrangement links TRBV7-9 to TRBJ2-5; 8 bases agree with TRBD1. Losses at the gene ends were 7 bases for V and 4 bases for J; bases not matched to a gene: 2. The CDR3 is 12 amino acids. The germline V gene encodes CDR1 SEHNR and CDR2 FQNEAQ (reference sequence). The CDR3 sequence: CASTTGVETQYF. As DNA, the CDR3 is TGTGCCAGCACGACAGGGGTAGAGACCCAGTACTTC.

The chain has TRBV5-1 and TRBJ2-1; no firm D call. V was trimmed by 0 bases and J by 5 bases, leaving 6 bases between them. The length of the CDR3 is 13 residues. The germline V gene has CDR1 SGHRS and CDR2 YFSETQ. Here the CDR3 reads CASSLVADNEQFF. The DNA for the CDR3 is TGCGCCAGCAGCTTGGTGGCCGACAATGAGCAGTTCTTC.

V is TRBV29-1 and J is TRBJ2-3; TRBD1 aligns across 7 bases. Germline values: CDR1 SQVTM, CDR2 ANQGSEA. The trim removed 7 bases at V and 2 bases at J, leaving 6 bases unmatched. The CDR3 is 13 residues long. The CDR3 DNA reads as TGCAGCGCCACAGGGGACCTCACAGATACGCAGTATTTT. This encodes CSATGDLTDTQYF.

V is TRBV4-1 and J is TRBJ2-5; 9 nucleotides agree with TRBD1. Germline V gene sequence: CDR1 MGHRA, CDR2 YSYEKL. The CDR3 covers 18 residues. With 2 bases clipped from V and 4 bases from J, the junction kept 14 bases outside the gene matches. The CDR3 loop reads CASSQSTRTGDFRETQYF. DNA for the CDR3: TGCGCCAGCAGCCAATCCACCCGGACAGGGGATTTCCGAGAGACCCAGTACTTC.

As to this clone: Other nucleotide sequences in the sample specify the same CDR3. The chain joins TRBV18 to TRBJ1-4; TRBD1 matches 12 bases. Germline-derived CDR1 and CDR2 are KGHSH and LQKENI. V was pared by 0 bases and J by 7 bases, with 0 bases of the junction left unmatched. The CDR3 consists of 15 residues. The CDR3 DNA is TGTGCCAGCTCACCACCGGGACAGGGGGCTGAAAAACTGTTTTTT. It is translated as CASSPPGQGAEKLFF. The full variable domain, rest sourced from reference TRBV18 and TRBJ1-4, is NAGVMQNPRHLVRRRGQEARLRCSPMKGHSHVYWYRQLPEEGLKFMVYLQKENIIDESGMPKERFSAEFPKEGPSILRIQQVVRGDSAAYFCASSPPGQGAEKLFFGSGTQLSVL.